A selection of T cell receptor beta chains follows, all from one sample in a study of T-cell reconstitution after alpha-beta-depleted transplantation in children. TCRdb fed the PCR reads into MiXCR, producing one record per CDR3 protein. This sample yields roughly 300,000 distinct CDR3 sequences, of which about a tenth are seen a single time; more than 2% belongs to the top ten. Source: PBMCs from the stem cell graft donor, taken from the stem cell graft. These TCRs come from a human donor who donated a stem cell graft to a child with acute lymphoblastic leukemia. CDR3s include the opening cysteine and the closing phenylalanine or tryptophan. The D gene is left open where the match is weak. Clone size, where shown, is once, few, many, or a class for clones that have expanded.

v_call	clone_size	j_call	d_call	cdr3_aa	cdr3_nt
TRBV12-3/TRBV12-4	.	TRBJ2-3	TRBD2	CASRSTSGGWQYF	TGTGCCAGCAGGTCAACTAGCGGTGGATGGCAGTATTTT
TRBV20-1	.	TRBJ2-2	.	CSAPSSRNTGELFF	TGCAGTGCACCGTCTAGCCGAAACACCGGGGAGCTGTTTTTT
TRBV28	few	TRBJ2-1	TRBD2	CASSEGLASNEQFF	TGTGCCAGCTCGGAGGGACTAGCGAGCAATGAGCAGTTCTTC
TRBV4-3	many	TRBJ1-4	.	CASSQGRGDEKLFF	TGCGCCAGCAGCCAAGGGCGAGGGGACGAAAAACTGTTTTTT
TRBV20-1	.	TRBJ1-1	.	CSARDLTGNTEAFF	TGCAGTGCTAGAGATCTGACAGGGAACACTGAAGCTTTCTTT
TRBV12-3/TRBV12-4	many	TRBJ2-7	.	CASSNPTEDEQYF	TGTGCCAGCAGCAACCCGACAGAGGACGAGCAGTACTTC
TRBV5-6	many	TRBJ1-6	.	CASSQTLTDSPLHF	TGTGCCAGCAGCCAGACTCTTACGGACTCACCCCTCCACTTT
TRBV5-1	few	TRBJ2-1	TRBD1	CASSLLQGAISNEQFF	TGCGCCAGCAGCCTCCTTCAGGGGGCGATTTCCAATGAGCAGTTCTTC
TRBV4-2	many	TRBJ2-6	.	CASSQELSSSGANVLTF	TGTGCCAGCAGCCAAGAACTCTCCTCCTCTGGGGCCAACGTCCTGACTTTC
TRBV5-1	few	TRBJ1-1	TRBD1	CASSPASLGQGAEAFF	TGCGCCAGCAGCCCCGCCTCGCTCGGACAGGGGGCTGAAGCTTTCTTT
TRBV28	many	TRBJ2-1	TRBD2	CASSLLPLAGDNEQFF	TGTGCCAGCAGTTTATTACCCCTAGCGGGAGACAATGAGCAGTTCTTC
TRBV4-3	few	TRBJ1-1	.	CASSQDMGRTEAFF	TGCGCCAGCAGCCAAGATATGGGACGCACTGAAGCTTTCTTT
TRBV27	few	TRBJ1-4	.	CASSFGTRPTNEKLFF	TGTGCCAGCAGTTTTGGGACGCGGCCAACTAATGAAAAACTGTTTTTT
TRBV5-5	many	TRBJ2-1	.	CATDTTGSYNEQFF	TGTGCCACCGACACGACAGGATCCTACAATGAGCAGTTCTTC
TRBV7-9	.	TRBJ2-5	.	CASSLRGPGTQDGQYF	TGTGCCAGCAGCTTACGCGGGCCCGGTACTCAAGACGGCCAGTACTTC
TRBV5-6	few	TRBJ2-1	TRBD1	CASSLGPGQASGEQFF	TGTGCCAGCAGCTTGGGCCCGGGACAGGCGTCTGGTGAGCAGTTCTTC
TRBV15	many	TRBJ2-1	TRBD2	CATSGRGGSEANEQFF	TGTGCCACCAGCGGTAGGGGCGGGAGTGAAGCCAATGAGCAGTTCTTC
TRBV6-5	few	TRBJ2-5	TRBD1	CASSYSTGGGKTQYF	TGTGCCAGCAGTTACTCGACAGGGGGCGGAAAGACCCAGTACTTC
TRBV9	.	TRBJ2-5	TRBD1	CASSVDRGKEETQYF	TGTGCCAGCAGCGTAGACAGGGGCAAGGAAGAGACCCAGTACTTC
TRBV7-2	many	TRBJ2-5	.	CASSSGLLEETQYF	TGTGCCAGCAGCTCGGGACTCCTGGAAGAGACCCAGTACTTC
TRBV9	.	TRBJ2-1	TRBD2	CASESSGSHDEQFF	TGTGCCAGCGAGTCTAGCGGGAGCCATGATGAGCAGTTCTTC
TRBV4-3	many	TRBJ2-1	.	CASSQDSGYNEQFF	TGCGCCAGCAGCCAAGATTCGGGGTACAATGAGCAGTTCTTC
TRBV7-9	many	TRBJ2-7	TRBD2	CASSFSGSRYEQYF	TGTGCCAGCAGCTTCAGCGGGAGTAGATACGAGCAGTACTTC
TRBV6-1	.	TRBJ2-5	.	CASSLVDKWETQYF	TGTGCCAGCAGTCTGGTCGACAAATGGGAGACCCAGTACTTC
TRBV5-1	few	TRBJ2-6	.	CASSLVEGSGANVLTF	TGCGCCAGCAGCTTGGTGGAGGGCTCTGGGGCCAACGTCCTGACTTTC
TRBV7-8	.	TRBJ2-7	.	CASSAATTYEQYF	TGTGCCAGCAGCGCCGCTACAACCTACGAGCAGTACTTC
TRBV5-1	.	TRBJ2-2	.	CASSARKGGNTGELFF	TGCGCCAGCAGCGCCCGAAAGGGGGGAAACACCGGGGAGCTGTTTTTT
TRBV5-4	.	TRBJ2-1	.	CASSLASGTNEQFF	TGTGCCAGCAGCTTGGCCTCCGGGACGAATGAGCAGTTCTTC
TRBV4-3	many	TRBJ2-7	TRBD1	CASSQGTGGTYEQYF	TGCGCCAGCAGCCAAGGGACAGGGGGAACCTACGAGCAGTACTTC
TRBV4-2	.	TRBJ2-7	.	CASSPGLGAEQYF	TGTGCCAGCAGCCCGGGGCTAGGGGCCGAGCAGTACTTC
TRBV11-2	many	TRBJ2-1	.	CASTSGTSVFLGSYNEQFF	TGTGCCAGCACCTCCGGGACTTCCGTTTTTCTCGGGTCCTACAATGAGCAGTTCTTC
TRBV9	many	TRBJ2-3	.	CASSVTASFGIGQYF	TGTGCCAGCAGCGTCACAGCCTCTTTTGGGATAGGGCAGTATTTT
TRBV7-2	many	TRBJ1-5	.	CASSLTWSGSNQPQHF	TGTGCCAGCAGCTTAACGTGGTCGGGGAGCAATCAGCCCCAGCATTTT
TRBV6-9	few	TRBJ2-2	TRBD2	CASSYPTPLRSVAGGPANTGELFF	TGTGCCAGCAGTTATCCGACACCTTTGCGGTCAGTAGCGGGAGGGCCCGCGAACACCGGGGAGCTGTTTTTT
TRBV9	.	TRBJ2-1	TRBD2	CASSPGLAGGEYNEQFF	TGTGCCAGCAGCCCCGGACTAGCGGGAGGCGAGTACAATGAGCAGTTCTTC
TRBV5-5	few	TRBJ2-4	.	CASSSKAKNIQYF	TGTGCCAGCAGCAGTAAGGCCAAAAACATTCAGTACTTC
TRBV7-2	few	TRBJ2-3	TRBD2	CASSSPLKTSGRRYF	TGTGCCAGCAGCTCCCCACTAAAAACTAGCGGGAGGCGGTATTTT
TRBV10-3	few	TRBJ2-3	TRBD1	CATWTGLGTDTQYF	TGTGCCACCTGGACAGGGCTTGGCACAGATACGCAGTATTTT
TRBV7-2	few	TRBJ2-7	.	CASSLRATSPYEQYF	TGTGCCAGCAGCTTACGCGCTACTAGCCCCTACGAGCAGTACTTC
TRBV30	.	TRBJ2-1	TRBD1	CAWSVRGQGWYNEQFF	TGTGCCTGGAGTGTACGGGGACAGGGCTGGTACAATGAGCAGTTCTTC
TRBV2	.	TRBJ2-3	.	CASTQNVMADTQYF	TGTGCCAGCACCCAGAATGTGATGGCTGATACGCAGTATTTT
TRBV12-3/TRBV12-4	.	TRBJ2-1	.	CASSTTGVSYNEQFF	TGTGCCAGCAGTACAACGGGGGTCTCCTACAATGAGCAGTTCTTC
TRBV6-2/TRBV6-3	.	TRBJ2-7	.	CASSYSTRSYEQYF	TGTGCCAGCAGTTACTCGACTCGCTCCTACGAGCAGTACTTC
TRBV12-3/TRBV12-4	many	TRBJ2-1	TRBD2	CASMGEGLVLDEQFF	TGTGCCAGCATGGGGGAGGGCCTTGTCCTAGATGAGCAGTTCTTC
TRBV11-2	.	TRBJ2-7	TRBD1	CASSLPWTGDEQYF	TGTGCCAGCAGCCTACCCTGGACAGGAGATGAGCAGTACTTC